This passage covers 26 T cell receptor beta chains from one sample sequenced in a study of blood T cell repertoires in COVID-19. The repertoire was sequenced with immunoSEQ multiplex PCR; TCRdb's copy has only in-frame clones and lacks some. The sample has some 160,000 clones; 79% are singletons. The sequencing input was peripheral blood. These receptors came from a man aged 45-65 years with active or convalescent COVID-19.

The gene calls are TRBV28 and TRBJ1-1, with 7 bases that match TRBD1. CDR3 length equals 16 residues. Germline V CDR1 and CDR2: MDHEN, SYDVKM. J gave up 0 bases and V 6 bases, and 10 bases lay outside the gene matches. The CDR3 bases are TGTGCCAGCAGCCAAGTGGGGGACAGCATGAACACTGAAGCTTTCTTT. Protein product: CASSQVGDSMNTEAFF.

The V and J genes are TRBV19 and TRBJ2-2, with 8 bases identical to TRBD1. The germline gives CDR1 LNHDA, CDR2 SQIVND (reference sequence). This CDR3 has 14 amino acids. Trimming took 10 bases from V and 6 from J; bases not matched to a gene: 10. This CDR3 is CATLQQGAAGELFF. As DNA, the CDR3 is TGTGCCACCCTACAGCAGGGGGCCGCCGGGGAGCTGTTTTTT.

V is TRBV7-2 and J is TRBJ2-1; 7 nucleotides line up with TRBD2. This CDR3 is 15 amino acids long. Looked up from germline, CDR1 is SGHTA and CDR2 is FQGNSA. The V and J ends lost 5 bases and 9 bases, in that order; junction bases with no gene match: 13. The CDR3 DNA reads as TGTGCCAGCAGCCCGCGGGGGAGTTGGGAATCTGAGCAGTTCTTC. This translates into CASSPRGSWESEQFF. The variable domain in full, with the rest retrieved from reference TRBV7-2 and TRBJ2-1, is GAGVSQSPSNKVTEKGKDVELRCDPISGHTALYWYRQSLGQGLEFLIYFQGNSAPDKSGLPSDRFSAERTGGSVSTLTIQRTQQEDSAVYLCASSPRGSWESEQFFGPGTRLTVL.

This clone was seen just once. The V call is TRBV19, the J call TRBJ2-5, with TRBD1 identical over 10 bases. Germline assignment: CDR1 LNHDA and CDR2 SQIVND (reference sequence). The CDR3 is 14 residues long. V lost 6 bases to trimming and J lost 2 bases; unmatched junction nucleotides: 3. Here the CDR3 reads CASSMGQGQETQYF. The CDR3 DNA is TGTGCCAGTAGCATGGGACAGGGGCAAGAGACCCAGTACTTC.

This chain uses TRBV28 with TRBJ1-2; D remains ambiguous. CDR1 and CDR2 (germline): MDHEN, SYDVKM. This CDR3 contains 13 residues. Trimming took 2 bases from V and 2 from J, leaving 6 bases between them. CDR3 protein: CASSLPGNYGYTF. As DNA, the CDR3 is TGTGCCAGCAGTTTACCGGGGAACTATGGCTACACCTTC.

This chain joins TRBV9 and TRBJ2-1, with a weak D call TRBD2 (5 bases). CDR3 length: 14 residues. Germline V gene lookup returns CDR1 SGDLS and CDR2 YYNGEE. V gave up 0 bases and J gave up 6 bases, with 10 bases separating them. CDR3 region: CASSVGLRGNEQFF. DNA of the CDR3: TGTGCCAGCAGCGTAGGGCTACGGGGCAATGAGCAGTTCTTC. Together with reference TRBV9 and TRBJ2-1, the CDR3 gives the full variable domain: DSGVTQTPKHLITATGQRVTLRCSPRSGDLSVYWYQQSLDQGLQFLIQYYNGEERAKGNILERFSAQQFPDLHSELNLSSLELGDSALYFCASSVGLRGNEQFFGPGTRLTVL.

The chain links TRBV30 to TRBJ1-1; D is unresolved. Germline CDR1 GTSNPN, CDR2 SVGIG (reference sequence). V was trimmed by 5 bases and J by 3 bases, leaving 4 bases between them. The CDR3 is 10 residues long. The chain's CDR3 is CAWSYTEAFF. In DNA, the CDR3 is TGTGCCTGGTCCTACACTGAAGCTTTCTTT.

This clone has a single count. The J gene is TRBJ2-3, the V gene TRBV9; 7 nucleotides match TRBD2. The CDR3 is made up of 16 amino acids. Per the germline V gene, CDR1 is SGDLS and CDR2 is YYNGEE. The V gene end was trimmed by 0 bases and the J gene end by 0 bases; junction bases not matched to a gene: 4. CDR3 in amino acids: CASSVEGGPSTDTQYF. CDR3 DNA sequence: TGTGCCAGCAGCGTAGAGGGAGGGCCTAGCACAGATACGCAGTATTTT.

This clone turned up a few times. The CDR3 is CASSWGLAGGPGNEQFF. CDR3 nucleotides: TGTGCCAGCAGCTGGGGACTAGCGGGAGGGCCGGGGAATGAGCAGTTCTTC. This sequence joins TRBV11-2 and TRBJ2-1; 16 nucleotides match TRBD2. V trimming: 4 bases; J trimming: 7 bases; junction bases outside the gene matches: 7. Germline lookup yields CDR1 SGHAT and CDR2 FQNNGV. This CDR3 comprises 17 residues.

The chain links TRBV9 to TRBJ2-7; 10 nucleotides agree with TRBD2. V lost 5 bases and J lost 0; bases outside the gene matches: 8. The CDR3 spans 16 residues. Germline values: CDR1 SGDLS, CDR2 YYNGEE. CDR3 coding DNA: TGTGCCAGCAGTGCATTCGGGACTAGCGCCTCCTACGAGCAGTACTTC. Encoded protein: CASSAFGTSASYEQYF.

The chain carries TRBV2 and TRBJ1-3; 8 bases align to TRBD1. Germline lookup yields CDR1 SNHLY and CDR2 FYNNEI. The CDR3 totals 17 residues. Germline trimming cut 7 bases from V and 0 bases from J; bases unmatched to any gene: 11. The CDR3 is CASTGQGSQVSGNTIYF. CDR3 sequence (DNA): TGTGCCAGCACCGGACAGGGAAGCCAAGTCTCTGGAAACACCATATATTTT.

The chain combines TRBV18 with TRBJ2-7; D gene uncertain. The CDR3 covers 10 residues. Trimming removed 6 bases from V and 6 bases from J, with 6 bases in between. Per the germline V gene, CDR1 is KGHSH and CDR2 is LQKENI. CDR3 sequence (DNA): TGTGCCAGCTCTCTCCGCGAGCAGTACTTC. This encodes CASSLREQYF.

The CDR3 spells CASSQDADIGYTEAFF. The DNA for the CDR3 is TGTGCCAGCAGCCAAGACGCCGACATAGGCTACACTGAAGCTTTCTTT. J is TRBJ1-1 and V is TRBV4-2; D is ambiguous. V lost 0 bases, J lost 3 bases, and 14 bases lay in between. CDR3 length: 16 amino acids. CDR1 is LGHNA, CDR2 YNFKEQ, per germline.

This clone was picked up one time. The chain links TRBV28 to TRBJ2-7, with a possible D match to TRBD2 (5 bases). CDR1 and CDR2 from the germline V gene are MDHEN and SYDVKM. The CDR3 contains 12 residues. Trimming shortened V by 9 bases and J by 7 bases, and 16 bases separated the two germline ends. CDR3 amino acids: CASRGTLREQYF. The CDR3 region has the DNA TGTGCCAGTCGGGGAACTCTTCGGGAGCAGTACTTC. Using reference TRBV28 and TRBJ2-7 for the parts outside the CDR3, the full variable domain is DVKVTQSSRYLVKRTGEKVFLECVQDMDHENMFWYRQDPGLGLRLIYFSYDVKMKEKGDIPEGYSVSREKKERFSLILESASTNQTSMYLCASRGTLREQYFGPGTRLTVT.

CDR3 nucleotide sequence: TGTGCCTGGAGTGTTAGGGGAATCATGAACACTGAAGCTTTCTTT. Residues: CAWSVRGIMNTEAFF. V gene TRBV30 combines with J gene TRBJ1-1, with D possibly TRBD1 on 5 matching bases. V gave up 0 bases and J gave up 0 bases, with 11 bases separating them. The CDR3 is made up of 15 amino acids. Germline CDR1 is GTSNPN and CDR2 is SVGIG (reference sequence). Looking up the rest from reference TRBV30 and TRBJ1-1 gives the full variable domain: SQTIHQWPATLVQPVGSPLSLECTVEGTSNPNLYWYRQAAGRGLQLLFYSVGIGQISSEVPQNLSASRPQDRQFILSSKKLLLSDSGFYLCAWSVRGIMNTEAFFGQGTRLTVV.

The gene calls are TRBV6-6 and TRBJ2-7, with 8 bases that match TRBD1. Germline V gene data show CDR1 as MNHNY and CDR2 as SVGAGI (reference sequence). V lost 0 bases and J lost 4; bases outside the gene matches: 5. The length of the CDR3 is 15 residues. The CDR3 loop reads CASSYSDREGYEQYF. The DNA for the CDR3 is TGTGCCAGCAGTTACTCGGACAGGGAAGGATACGAGCAGTACTTC.

The V gene is TRBV27, the J gene TRBJ2-1; 13 nucleotides align to TRBD2. Unmatched junction bases numbered 6, after V lost 0 bases and J lost 13 bases. Germline CDR1 and CDR2: MNHEY and SMNVEV (reference sequence). The CDR3 loop spans 15 amino acids. The CDR3 loop reads CASSLSTGLAGSQFF. The CDR3 DNA is TGTGCCAGCAGTTTATCGACGGGACTAGCGGGATCTCAGTTCTTC.

This clone was detected ten times or more. This chain links TRBV3-1 (or the pseudogene TRBV3-2) with TRBJ2-2; 10 bases align to TRBD2. Trimming took 0 bases from V and 2 from J; bases not matched to a gene: 9. Looked up from germline, CDR1 is LGHDT and CDR2 is YNNKEL (reference sequence). This CDR3 has 19 residues. The CDR3 loop is CASSQDWGSGRGNTGELFF. The CDR3 coding sequence is TGTGCCAGCAGCCAAGATTGGGGGAGCGGGAGGGGAAACACCGGGGAGCTGTTTTTT.

This clone showed up just a few times. This chain connects TRBV7-2 to TRBJ2-1, with D perhaps matching TRBD2 (6 bases). CDR1 and CDR2 (germline): SGHTA, FQGNSA. V was trimmed by 4 bases and J by 0 bases, leaving 13 bases between them. CDR3 length: 16 residues. In nucleotides, the CDR3 is TGTGCCAGCAGCTGGGCTGAGGGAGGCTCCTACAATGAGCAGTTCTTC. Translating it yields CASSWAEGGSYNEQFF.

The chain employs TRBV5-1 and TRBJ2-2; D ambiguous. This CDR3 has 12 residues. The germline CDR1 and CDR2 sequences are SGHRS and YFSETQ. Trimming stripped 2 bases from V and 7 bases from J, with 6 bases between. The CDR3 reads CASSFDSGELFF. The CDR3 coding sequence is TGCGCCAGCAGCTTCGATAGCGGGGAGCTGTTTTTT.

This chain links TRBV7-2 with TRBJ2-1, with D perhaps matching TRBD2 (6 bases). The V end lost 1 base, the J end lost 8 bases, and 15 bases lay between the germline ends. The CDR3 extends over 15 amino acids. CDR1 SGHTA and CDR2 FQGNSA come from the germline V gene. The CDR3 loop reads CASSLGGGRWDEQFF. In DNA form, the CDR3 reads TGTGCCAGCAGCTTAGGGGGAGGTCGGTGGGATGAGCAGTTCTTC.

The gene calls are TRBV7-9 and TRBJ1-5; 7 bases fit TRBD1. V trimming: 5 bases; J trimming: 2 bases; junction bases outside the gene matches: 6. CDR1 and CDR2 (germline): SEHNR, FQNEAQ (reference sequence). This CDR3 spans 15 amino acids. CDR3: CASSPQGGGNQPQHF. The CDR3 nucleotides are TGTGCCAGCAGCCCCCAGGGGGGCGGCAATCAGCCCCAGCATTTT.

The V gene is TRBV4-1, the J gene TRBJ2-7; the match to TRBD2 covers 16 bases. CDR1 MGHRA and CDR2 YSYEKL come from the germline V gene. This CDR3 contains 20 residues. The junction had 15 bases not matched to a gene; V was cut back by 0 bases and J by 7 bases. The CDR3 reads CASSQDDGTSGRALQREQYF. Written as DNA, the CDR3 is TGCGCCAGCAGCCAAGATGACGGGACTAGCGGGAGGGCCCTACAACGGGAGCAGTACTTC.

The chain couples TRBV18 to TRBJ1-5; 9 positions agree with TRBD1. This CDR3 contains 14 residues. The V segment lost 6 bases and the J segment 5 bases; nucleotides outside the gene matches: 5. CDR1 and CDR2 (germline): KGHSH, LQKENI. CDR3 residues: CASSTGGRDQPQHF. CDR3 DNA: TGTGCCAGCTCCACAGGGGGCAGAGATCAGCCCCAGCATTTT.

This chain joins TRBV3-1 (or the pseudogene TRBV3-2) and TRBJ2-1, with 7 bases identical to TRBD1. Germline V lookup: CDR1 LGHDT, CDR2 YNNKEL (reference sequence). The CDR3 is made up of 15 amino acids. Trimming at V came to 4 bases and at J to 0 bases, leaving 3 bases not matched to a gene. The CDR3 reads CASSRGGSSYNEQFF. The CDR3 nucleotides are TGTGCCAGCAGCCGAGGGGGCAGCTCCTACAATGAGCAGTTCTTC.

This sequence joins TRBV5-4 and TRBJ1-6, with D possibly matching TRBD1 (5 bases). V was cut by 2 bases and J by 7 bases, with 10 bases left in between. Germline values: CDR1 SGHNT, CDR2 YYREEE (reference sequence). This CDR3 contains 14 residues. The CDR3 DNA is TGTGCCAGCAGCTTAGGGGCAGGAAATTCACCCCTCCACTTT. Translated, it gives CASSLGAGNSPLHF.